The 31 T cell receptor beta chains given below trace back to one sample, sequenced in a study of identical twins. MiXCR was run by TCRdb on the 5' RACE reads, yielding one entry per CDR3 protein. This table has fewer than 500,000 distinct CDR3 sequences, 24% appearing once. This sample also belongs to another study, concerning T cells expressing NK-cell markers.

Input material: CD4+ T cells sorted from blood. The receptor set was obtained from a woman aged 18-29 years in good health.

This chain connects TRBV7-7 to TRBJ2-7; D call uncertain. Trimming removed 5 bases from V and 5 bases from J, with 13 bases in between. The germline V gene has CDR1 SSHAT and CDR2 FNYEAQ (reference sequence). This CDR3 comprises 13 residues. CDR3 in amino acids: CASSPKGLDEQYF. The CDR3 DNA reads as TGTGCCAGCAGCCCGAAGGGCCTAGACGAGCAGTACTTC.

The table lists this clonotype with a few counts. The CDR3 bases are TGTGCCAGCTCGGGGACTAGCCAAGTGGGGACCTACGAGCAGTACTTC. Its protein is CASSGTSQVGTYEQYF. The chain combines TRBV18 with TRBJ2-7; 9 nucleotides align to TRBD2. The CDR3 runs to 16 residues. Looked up from germline, CDR1 is KGHSH and CDR2 is LQKENI. Trimming cost V 6 bases and J 2 bases; bases outside gene matches: 11.

A few counts support this clonotype. The chain joins TRBV20-1 to TRBJ2-5; D is undetermined. Germline values: CDR1 DFQATT, CDR2 SNEGSKA (reference sequence). Trimming stripped 3 bases from V and 5 bases from J, with 7 bases between. This CDR3 has 11 residues. CDR3 nucleotides: TGCAGTGCTAGCGTGTTGGAGACCCAGTACTTC. The encoded protein is CSASVLETQYF.

This chain uses TRBV27 with TRBJ2-7, with TRBD2 identical over 8 bases. With V trimmed by 6 bases and J by 11 bases, 12 bases remained unmatched. Germline values: CDR1 MNHEY, CDR2 SMNVEV (reference sequence). The CDR3 consists of 13 residues. DNA for the CDR3: TGTGCCAGCAGAATAGCTAGCGGGCGGCGCGAGTACTTC. Its translation: CASRIASGRREYF.

This clonotype was counted a few times. V is TRBV4-3 and J is TRBJ2-6, with TRBD1 as a possible D gene (5 bases). This CDR3 region has 16 residues. Between the trimmed V and J ends, which lost 0 bases and 1 base, there was a span of 7 bases. Germline CDR1 LGHNA, CDR2 YSLEER. CDR3 sequence: CASSQDRASGANVLTF. CDR3 in DNA: TGCGCCAGCAGCCAAGACAGGGCTTCTGGGGCCAACGTCCTGACTTTC.

The chain has TRBV5-1 and TRBJ2-3; D assignment may be TRBD1 or TRBD2 (7 bases each). From germline, CDR1 is SGHRS and CDR2 YFSETQ. CDR3 length: 14 residues. Deletions cut 4 bases from V and 5 bases from J, with 14 bases between. In nucleotides, the CDR3 is TGCGCCAGCAGCCCTCAGGGGGGGAGAGATACGCAGTATTTT. Translating it yields CASSPQGGRDTQYF.

The rearrangement uses TRBV11-3 and TRBJ2-7; D is possibly TRBD2 (6 bases). V gave up 3 bases and J gave up 4 bases, with 10 bases separating them. The length of the CDR3 is 13 residues. In germline, CDR1 is SGHNT, CDR2 YENEEA. The CDR3 DNA reads TGTGCCAGCAGCTTTTCGGAGGGATACGAGCAGTACTTC. Protein: CASSFSEGYEQYF.

The V call is TRBV20-1, the J call TRBJ2-1, with 8 positions matching TRBD2. J was trimmed by 5 bases and V by 3 bases; bases with no gene match: 6. The germline V gene has CDR1 DFQATT and CDR2 SNEGSKA (reference sequence). There are 14 residues in the CDR3. CDR3 coding DNA: TGCAGTGCTAGTACTAGCGGTGCCCACAATGAGCAGTTCTTC. Protein product: CSASTSGAHNEQFF.

This clonotype came up a few times. The chain carries TRBV12-3 or TRBV12-4 and TRBJ1-6, with 8 bases lining up with TRBD1. There are 13 residues in the CDR3. The J segment lost 10 bases and the V segment lost 8 bases, leaving 7 bases of the junction unmatched. The CDR3 region is CASGWTGSSPLHF. Here the CDR3 DNA reads TGTGCCAGCGGGTGGACAGGGTCATCACCCCTCCACTTT.

This clonotype was observed at least ten times. V and J are TRBV3-1 and TRBJ2-1, with 12 bases aligning to TRBD2. Germline V CDR1 and CDR2: LGHDT, YNNKEL (reference sequence). The CDR3 extends over 17 amino acids. V lost 0 bases to trimming and J lost 7 bases; unmatched junction nucleotides: 7. The CDR3 DNA reads TGTGCCAGCAGCCAAGATACCGGGACTAGCGGGCGGAATGAGCAGTTCTTC. Its protein is CASSQDTGTSGRNEQFF.

The chain has TRBV11-2 and TRBJ2-1, with 8 bases fitting TRBD2. Germline V gene lookup returns CDR1 SGHAT and CDR2 FQNNGV. CDR3 length equals 14 residues. The V segment lost 3 bases and the J segment 8 bases; nucleotides outside the gene matches: 6. The CDR3 loop is CASSLRGASYEQFF. CDR3 nucleotide sequence: TGTGCCAGCAGCTTGCGGGGGGCAAGCTATGAGCAGTTCTTC.

The chain links TRBV5-1 to TRBJ2-1; D is possibly TRBD1 or TRBD2 (5 bases each). Trimming took 5 bases from V and 6 from J, leaving 12 bases between them. The length of the CDR3 is 13 residues. Germline assignment: CDR1 SGHRS and CDR2 YFSETQ. CDR3 sequence: CASREGPSNEQFF. CDR3 DNA: TGCGCCAGCAGAGAGGGACCGAGCAATGAGCAGTTCTTC.

V gene TRBV19 combines with J gene TRBJ2-7; TRBD1 matches 7 bases. Unmatched junction bases numbered 6, after V lost 4 bases and J lost 0 bases. The CDR3 is made up of 15 amino acids. Germline V gene sequence: CDR1 LNHDA, CDR2 SQIVND (reference sequence). In DNA, the CDR3 is TGTGCCAGTAGTAATGGGGACAGTGGCTCCTACGAGCAGTACTTC. Translation gives CASSNGDSGSYEQYF.

This clonotype showed up just a few times. This chain joins TRBV6-2 or TRBV6-3 and TRBJ2-3; TRBD2 matches at 9 bases. The V gene end was trimmed by 2 bases and the J gene end by 5 bases; junction bases not matched to a gene: 8. The CDR3 spans 16 residues. The V gene's germline CDR1 is MNHEY and CDR2 SVGEGT. The CDR3 DNA follows: TGTGCCAGCAGTTACCCCCGCGGGAGGGCCAGAGATACGCAGTATTTT. It specifies CASSYPRGRARDTQYF.

V gene TRBV3-1 combines with J gene TRBJ2-1, with 10 bases identical to TRBD1. The trim removed 0 bases at V and 5 bases at J, leaving 4 bases unmatched. The germline V gene has CDR1 LGHDT and CDR2 YNNKEL (reference sequence). The length of the CDR3 is 16 residues. CDR3 residues: CASSQEGTGVHNEQFF. CDR3 bases: TGTGCCAGCAGCCAAGAAGGGACAGGGGTCCACAATGAGCAGTTCTTC.

The genes are TRBV12-3 or TRBV12-4 and TRBJ2-1, with a possible D match to TRBD2 (6 bases). The CDR3 loop spans 13 amino acids. The V end was cut by 5 bases, the J end by 10 bases, with 15 bases between. The CDR3 region is CASSPPASGEQFF. Written as DNA, the CDR3 is TGTGCCAGCAGTCCCCCGGCCAGCGGGGAGCAGTTCTTC.

This clonotype was found a few times. This chain uses TRBV27 with TRBJ2-1, with 9 bases aligning to TRBD1. With V trimmed by 2 bases and J by 10 bases, 9 bases remained unmatched. Germline V CDR1 and CDR2: MNHEY, SMNVEV (reference sequence). The CDR3 is 15 residues long. The CDR3 DNA reads as TGTGCCAGCAGTTTAGAAGGGGACAGGGACGTCGAGCAGTTCTTC. It translates to CASSLEGDRDVEQFF.

This chain uses TRBV18 with TRBJ2-3; D gene ambiguous. The V end lost 6 bases, the J end lost 2 bases, and 15 bases lay between the germline ends. The CDR3 has 15 amino acids. Germline lookup yields CDR1 KGHSH and CDR2 LQKENI. The CDR3 nucleotides read TGTGCCAGCTCCCTCCTGGGCGTGAACACAGATACGCAGTATTTT. Amino acids: CASSLLGVNTDTQYF.

V and J are TRBV3-1 and TRBJ1-1; D is ambiguous. Germline CDR1 and CDR2: LGHDT and YNNKEL (reference sequence). Trimming cost V 3 bases and J 1 base, with 9 bases left between them. The CDR3 is made up of 14 amino acids. CDR3 coding DNA: TGTGCCAGCAGCCACCCGCACCGGAACACTGAAGCTTTCTTT. Protein product: CASSHPHRNTEAFF.

This clonotype was recorded a few times. The V call is TRBV5-1, the J call TRBJ2-1; 7 bases fit TRBD1. With 4 bases clipped from V and 15 bases from J, the junction kept 10 bases outside the gene matches. The CDR3 has 12 residues. Per germline, CDR1 SGHRS and CDR2 YFSETQ. The CDR3 here is CASSVDRAGRFF. CDR3 nucleotides: TGCGCCAGCAGCGTTGACAGGGCAGGCAGGTTCTTC.

The genes are TRBV18 and TRBJ2-1; D not certain. The V gene lost 3 bases and the J gene lost 15 bases, with 15 bases spanning the gap. Germline lookup yields CDR1 KGHSH and CDR2 LQKENI. This CDR3 is 12 amino acids long. The CDR3 nucleotides read TGTGCCAGCTCACCCGACGGCTCCTGGGTGTTCTTC. The encoded protein is CASSPDGSWVFF.

This clonotype was counted a few times. J is TRBJ2-7 and V is TRBV12-3 or TRBV12-4, with TRBD2 matching 10 bases. J gave up 6 bases and V 6 bases, and 14 bases lay outside the gene matches. The CDR3 is 16 residues long. CDR3 loop: CASSQKAGGPFGEQYF. The DNA for the CDR3 is TGTGCCAGCAGCCAAAAAGCGGGAGGGCCTTTTGGCGAGCAGTACTTC.

The rearrangement links TRBV20-1 to TRBJ2-1, with 8 nucleotides matching TRBD2. This CDR3 spans 14 amino acids. Per germline, CDR1 DFQATT and CDR2 SNEGSKA (reference sequence). The J segment lost 6 bases and the V segment lost 2 bases, leaving 6 bases of the junction unmatched. The CDR3 DNA reads TGCAGTGCTAGATACGGGAGGGCTTCCAATGAGCAGTTCTTC. It yields the protein CSARYGRASNEQFF.

The CDR3 loop reads CASSRRGGTEAFF. CDR3 bases: TGTGCCAGCAGTCGCCGGGGGGGCACTGAAGCTTTCTTT. The chain joins TRBV6-1 to TRBJ1-1; TRBD1 is a possible D gene (5 bases). Germline loops: CDR1 MNHNS, CDR2 SASEGT. CDR3 length equals 13 residues. V was trimmed by 5 bases and J by 4 bases, leaving 11 bases between them.

The genes are TRBV5-6 and TRBJ1-1, with no clear D. Trimming took 5 bases from V and 1 from J, leaving 9 bases between them. From germline, CDR1 is SGHDT and CDR2 YYEEEE. The CDR3 extends over 13 amino acids. The CDR3 protein is CASSKMGNTEAFF. The DNA of the CDR3 is TGTGCCAGCAGTAAGATGGGGAACACTGAAGCTTTCTTT.

The chain employs TRBV20-1 and TRBJ2-3; TRBD1 aligns across 10 bases. V gave up 5 bases and J gave up 3 bases; unmatched junction bases: 8. This CDR3 region has 15 residues. Germline values: CDR1 DFQATT, CDR2 SNEGSKA (reference sequence). CDR3 in DNA: TGCAGTGCTCCCAACCGGGACAGGGGAACAGATACGCAGTATTTT. Translation gives CSAPNRDRGTDTQYF.

This chain joins TRBV19 and TRBJ1-1, with D maybe TRBD1 (5 bases). The CDR3 extends over 13 amino acids. Germline V gene sequence: CDR1 LNHDA, CDR2 SQIVND (reference sequence). DNA of the CDR3: TGTGCTACCCGGGGGTTCATGAACACTGAAGCTTTCTTT. Translated: CATRGFMNTEAFF.

This clonotype has just a few counts. The chain has TRBV29-1 and TRBJ1-2, with a tentative D call TRBD1 (5 bases). Deletions cut 4 bases from V and 0 bases from J, with 6 bases between. The V gene's germline CDR1 is SQVTM and CDR2 ANQGSEA. The CDR3 covers 12 residues. CDR3 region: CSVGQTNYGYTF. The CDR3 bases are TGCAGCGTTGGACAGACTAACTATGGCTACACCTTC.

This clonotype was counted only a few times. The V call is TRBV10-3, the J call TRBJ2-5; 12 bases map to TRBD1. V gave up 10 bases and J gave up 3 bases; unmatched junction bases: 9. The CDR3 sequence is 15 residues long. Germline V gives CDR1 ENHRY, CDR2 SYGVKD. CDR3 nucleotide sequence: TGTGCCACCAGAACCGGGACAGGGGGCAAAGAGACCCAGTACTTC. Translation gives CATRTGTGGKETQYF.

This chain uses TRBV20-1 with TRBJ2-1; D not resolved. The CDR3 runs to 12 residues. Trimming removed 3 bases from V and 7 bases from J, with 10 bases in between. Germline V gene data show CDR1 as DFQATT and CDR2 as SNEGSKA (reference sequence). CDR3 sequence (DNA): TGCAGTGCTAGTCCGGAGAGGAATGAGCAGTTCTTC. Translation gives CSASPERNEQFF.

The sample holds a few counts of this clonotype. One end of the junction does not line up with germline, which may come from a read error. The rearrangement uses TRBV7-3 and TRBJ2-7; 7 nucleotides line up with TRBD1. The CDR3 has 12 residues. Germline lookup yields CDR1 SGHTA and CDR2 FQGTGA. CDR3 DNA: TGTGCCAGCAGCCCAAACCTACAGGGGTTAAACTTC. It encodes CASSPNLQGLNF.